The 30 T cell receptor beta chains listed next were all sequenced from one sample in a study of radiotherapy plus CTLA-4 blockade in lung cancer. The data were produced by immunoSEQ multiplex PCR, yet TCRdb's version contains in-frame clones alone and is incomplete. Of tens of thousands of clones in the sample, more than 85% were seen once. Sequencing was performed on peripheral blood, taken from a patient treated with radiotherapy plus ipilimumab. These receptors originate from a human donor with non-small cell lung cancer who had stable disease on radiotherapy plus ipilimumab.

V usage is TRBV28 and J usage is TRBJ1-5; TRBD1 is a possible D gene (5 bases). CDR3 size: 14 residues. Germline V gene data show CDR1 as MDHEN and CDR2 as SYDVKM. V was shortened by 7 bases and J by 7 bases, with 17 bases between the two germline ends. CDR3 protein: CASIRGGEGQPQHF. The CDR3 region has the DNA TGTGCCAGCATCCGGGGAGGGGAAGGGCAGCCCCAGCATTTT.

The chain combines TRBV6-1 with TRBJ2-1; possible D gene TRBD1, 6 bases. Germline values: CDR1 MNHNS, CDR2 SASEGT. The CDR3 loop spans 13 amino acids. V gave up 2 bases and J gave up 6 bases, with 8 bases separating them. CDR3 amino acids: CASSEIRGNEQFF. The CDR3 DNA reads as TGTGCCAGCAGTGAAATCAGGGGCAATGAGCAGTTCTTC.

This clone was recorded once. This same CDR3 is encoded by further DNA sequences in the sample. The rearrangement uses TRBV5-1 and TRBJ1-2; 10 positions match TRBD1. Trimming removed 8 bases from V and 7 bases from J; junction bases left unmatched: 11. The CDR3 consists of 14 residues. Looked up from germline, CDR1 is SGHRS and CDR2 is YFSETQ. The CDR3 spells CASTPDRGQGGYTF. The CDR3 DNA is TGCGCCAGTACCCCTGACAGGGGGCAAGGTGGCTACACCTTC.

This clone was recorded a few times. CDR3 sequence: CASSSVGTTGELFF. The CDR3 DNA reads TGTGCCAGCAGTTCCGTTGGGACGACCGGGGAGCTGTTTTTT. This rearrangement joins TRBV6-6 to TRBJ2-2, with D possibly called TRBD1 or TRBD2 (5 bases each). Germline V gene sequence: CDR1 MNHNY, CDR2 SVGAGI (reference sequence). Deletions cut 4 bases from V and 5 bases from J, with 11 bases between. There are 14 residues in the CDR3.

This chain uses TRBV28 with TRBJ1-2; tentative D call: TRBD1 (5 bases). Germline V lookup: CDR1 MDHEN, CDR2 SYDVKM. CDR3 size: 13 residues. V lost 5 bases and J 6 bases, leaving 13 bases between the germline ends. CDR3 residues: CASSPLGENGYTF. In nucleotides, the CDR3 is TGTGCCAGCAGTCCACTGGGGGAAAATGGCTACACCTTC.

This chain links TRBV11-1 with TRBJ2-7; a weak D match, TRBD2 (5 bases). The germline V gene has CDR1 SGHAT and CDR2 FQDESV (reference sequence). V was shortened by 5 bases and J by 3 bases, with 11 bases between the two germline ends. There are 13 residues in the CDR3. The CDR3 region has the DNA TGTGCCAGCAGCGAGGGCTTCAACTACGAGCAGTACTTC. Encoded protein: CASSEGFNYEQYF.

The CDR3 sequence: CPGSARRGRGQNSNQPQHF. For the CDR3, the DNA is TGTCCTGGGAGCGCACGGAGAGGCCGAGGACAGAATAGCAATCAGCCCCAGCATTTT. V and J are TRBV22-1 and TRBJ1-5; TRBD1, the table's D call, lacks a check against the DNA. TRBV22-1 is an annotated pseudogene. The length of the CDR3 is 19 residues.

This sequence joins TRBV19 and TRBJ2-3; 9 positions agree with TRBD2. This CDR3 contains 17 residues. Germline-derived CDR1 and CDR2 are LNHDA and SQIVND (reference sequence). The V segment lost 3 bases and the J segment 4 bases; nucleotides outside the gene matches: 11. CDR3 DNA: TGTGCCAGTAGTATGGGTATAGCGGGGGTATCCGCAGATACGCAGTATTTT. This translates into CASSMGIAGVSADTQYF.

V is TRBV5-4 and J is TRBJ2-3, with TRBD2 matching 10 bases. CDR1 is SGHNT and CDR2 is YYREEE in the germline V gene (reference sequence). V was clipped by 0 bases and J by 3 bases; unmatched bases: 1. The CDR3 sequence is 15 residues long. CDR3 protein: CASSLVGLATDTQYF. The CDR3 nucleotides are TGTGCCAGCAGCTTGGTGGGACTAGCGACAGATACGCAGTATTTT.

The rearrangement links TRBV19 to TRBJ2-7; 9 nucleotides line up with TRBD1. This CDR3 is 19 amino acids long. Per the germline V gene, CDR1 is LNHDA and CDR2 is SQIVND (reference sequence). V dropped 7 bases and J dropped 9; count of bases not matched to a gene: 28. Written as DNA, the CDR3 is TGTGCCAGTAACTCAACCGGGACAGGGAAAGGGAGACTTTTCAATGGGCAGTACTTC. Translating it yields CASNSTGTGKGRLFNGQYF.

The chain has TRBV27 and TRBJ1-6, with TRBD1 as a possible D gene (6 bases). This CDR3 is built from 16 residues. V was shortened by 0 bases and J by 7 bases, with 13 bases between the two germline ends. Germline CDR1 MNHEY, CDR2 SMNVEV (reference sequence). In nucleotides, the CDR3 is TGTGCCAGCAGTTTATCCGCCGGGACACCGAATTCACCCCTCCACTTT. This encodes CASSLSAGTPNSPLHF.

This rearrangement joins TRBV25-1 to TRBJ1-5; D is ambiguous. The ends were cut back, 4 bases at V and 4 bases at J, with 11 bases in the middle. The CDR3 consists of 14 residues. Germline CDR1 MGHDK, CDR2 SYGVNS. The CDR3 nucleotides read TGTGCCAGCAGTGCTCGAGGAACGAATCAGCCCCAGCATTTT. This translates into CASSARGTNQPQHF.

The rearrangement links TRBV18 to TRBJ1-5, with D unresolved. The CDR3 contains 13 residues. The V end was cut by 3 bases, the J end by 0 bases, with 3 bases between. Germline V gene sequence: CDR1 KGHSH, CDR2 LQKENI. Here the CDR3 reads CASSPNSNQPQHF. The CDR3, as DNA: TGTGCCAGCTCACCGAATAGCAATCAGCCCCAGCATTTT.

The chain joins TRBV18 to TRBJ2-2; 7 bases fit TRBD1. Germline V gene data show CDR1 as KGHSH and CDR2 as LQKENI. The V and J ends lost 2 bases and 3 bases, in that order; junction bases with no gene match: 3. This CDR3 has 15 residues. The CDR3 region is CASSPRQGDTGELFF. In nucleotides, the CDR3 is TGTGCCAGCTCACCAAGGCAGGGGGACACCGGGGAGCTGTTTTTT. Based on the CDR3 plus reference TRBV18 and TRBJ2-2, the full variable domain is NAGVMQNPRHLVRRRGQEARLRCSPMKGHSHVYWYRQLPEEGLKFMVYLQKENIIDESGMPKERFSAEFPKEGPSILRIQQVVRGDSAAYFCASSPRQGDTGELFFGEGSRLTVL.

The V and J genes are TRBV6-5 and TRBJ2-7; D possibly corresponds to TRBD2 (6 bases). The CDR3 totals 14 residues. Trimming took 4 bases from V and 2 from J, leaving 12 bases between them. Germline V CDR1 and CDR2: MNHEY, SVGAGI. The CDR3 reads CASSWGDGTYEQYF. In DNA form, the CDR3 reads TGTGCCAGCAGTTGGGGGGACGGGACCTACGAGCAGTACTTC.

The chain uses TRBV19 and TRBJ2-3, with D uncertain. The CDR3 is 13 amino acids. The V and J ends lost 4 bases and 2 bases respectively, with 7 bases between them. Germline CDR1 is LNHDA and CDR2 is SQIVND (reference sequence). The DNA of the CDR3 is TGTGCCAGTAGTAGGTACGACACAGATACGCAGTATTTT. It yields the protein CASSRYDTDTQYF.

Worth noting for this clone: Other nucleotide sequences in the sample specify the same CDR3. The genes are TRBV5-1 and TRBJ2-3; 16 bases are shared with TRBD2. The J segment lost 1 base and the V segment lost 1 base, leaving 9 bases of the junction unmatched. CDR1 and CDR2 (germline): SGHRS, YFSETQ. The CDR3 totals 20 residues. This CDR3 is CASSLRFPGTSGGGTDTQYF. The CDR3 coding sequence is TGCGCCAGCAGCTTGCGTTTCCCCGGGACTAGCGGGGGGGGCACAGATACGCAGTATTTT.

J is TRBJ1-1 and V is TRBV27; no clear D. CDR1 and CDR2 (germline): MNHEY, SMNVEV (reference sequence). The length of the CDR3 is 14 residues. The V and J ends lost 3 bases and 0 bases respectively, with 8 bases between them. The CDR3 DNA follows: TGTGCCAGCAGTTTTCGCCGGGTGAACACTGAAGCTTTCTTT. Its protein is CASSFRRVNTEAFF.

CDR3 sequence reads: CASSLGVASGSADTQYF. The CDR3 nucleotides are TGTGCCAGCAGCTTAGGGGTGGCTAGCGGGAGCGCAGATACGCAGTATTTT. The chain carries TRBV7-8 and TRBJ2-3; TRBD2 aligns across 10 bases. The CDR3 has 17 amino acids. Unmatched junction bases numbered 8, after V lost 1 base and J lost 4 bases. Germline values: CDR1 SGHVS, CDR2 FQNEAQ.

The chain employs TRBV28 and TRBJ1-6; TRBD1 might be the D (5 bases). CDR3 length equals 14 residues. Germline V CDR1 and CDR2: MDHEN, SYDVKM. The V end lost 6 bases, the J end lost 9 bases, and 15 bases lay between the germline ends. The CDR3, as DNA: TGTGCCAGCAGCGGGGGGGGGAGAATTTCACCCCTCCACTTT. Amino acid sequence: CASSGGGRISPLHF. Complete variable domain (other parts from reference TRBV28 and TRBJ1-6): DVKVTQSSRYLVKRTGEKVFLECVQDMDHENMFWYRQDPGLGLRLIYFSYDVKMKEKGDIPEGYSVSREKKERFSLILESASTNQTSMYLCASSGGGRISPLHFGNGTRLTVT.

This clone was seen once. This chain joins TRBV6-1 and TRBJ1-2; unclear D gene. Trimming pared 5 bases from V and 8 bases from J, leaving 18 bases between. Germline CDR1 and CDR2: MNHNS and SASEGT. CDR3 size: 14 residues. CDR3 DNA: TGTGCCAGCAGTCTCTCCTACCCAGACGAGGGCTACACCTTC. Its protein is CASSLSYPDEGYTF.

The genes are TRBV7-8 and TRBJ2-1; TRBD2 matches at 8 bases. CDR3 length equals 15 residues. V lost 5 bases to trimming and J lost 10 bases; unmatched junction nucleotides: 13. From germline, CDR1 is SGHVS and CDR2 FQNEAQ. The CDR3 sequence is CASSKRTSREGEQFF. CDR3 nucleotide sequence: TGTGCCAGCAGCAAAAGGACTAGCCGGGAGGGGGAGCAGTTCTTC.

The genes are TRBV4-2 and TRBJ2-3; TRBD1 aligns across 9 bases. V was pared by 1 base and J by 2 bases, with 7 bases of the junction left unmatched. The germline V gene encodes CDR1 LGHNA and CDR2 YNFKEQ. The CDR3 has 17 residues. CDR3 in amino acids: CASSQATQGAATDTQYF. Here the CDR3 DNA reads TGTGCCAGCAGCCAAGCCACACAGGGGGCTGCCACAGATACGCAGTATTTT.

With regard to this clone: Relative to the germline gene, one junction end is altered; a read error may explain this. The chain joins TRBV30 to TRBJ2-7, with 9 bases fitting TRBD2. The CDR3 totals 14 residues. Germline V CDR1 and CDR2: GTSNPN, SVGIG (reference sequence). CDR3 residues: CAWSLVAGEYGQYF. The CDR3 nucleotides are TGTGCCTGGTCTTTGGTAGCGGGAGAGTACGGGCAGTACTTC. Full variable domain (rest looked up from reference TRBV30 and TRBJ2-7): SQTIHQWPATLVQPVGSPLSLECTVEGTSNPNLYWYRQAAGRGLQLLFYSVGIGQISSEVPQNLSASRPQDRQFILSSKKLLLSDSGFYLCAWSLVAGEYGQYFGPGTRLTVT.

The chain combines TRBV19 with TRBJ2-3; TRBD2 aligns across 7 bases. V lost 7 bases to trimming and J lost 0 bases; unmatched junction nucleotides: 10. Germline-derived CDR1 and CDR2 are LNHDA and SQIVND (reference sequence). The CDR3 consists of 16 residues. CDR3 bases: TGTGCCAGTACCCTAAGGAGCGGGGCTAGCACAGATACGCAGTATTTT. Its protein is CASTLRSGASTDTQYF.

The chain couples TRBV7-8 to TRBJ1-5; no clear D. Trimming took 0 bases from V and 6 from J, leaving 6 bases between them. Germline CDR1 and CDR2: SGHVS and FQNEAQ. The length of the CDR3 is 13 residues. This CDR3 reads CASSLAGSQPQHF. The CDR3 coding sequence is TGTGCCAGCAGCTTAGCGGGGAGTCAGCCCCAGCATTTT.

DNA of the CDR3: TGTGCCAGCTCACCAGGGGCGCGGGGGGCCGAAGAGCAGTACTTC. Amino acid sequence: CASSPGARGAEEQYF. V gene TRBV18 combines with J gene TRBJ2-7; 8 bases match TRBD2. J gave up 7 bases and V 2 bases, and 10 bases lay outside the gene matches. Germline V CDR1 and CDR2: KGHSH, LQKENI. The CDR3 extends over 15 amino acids.

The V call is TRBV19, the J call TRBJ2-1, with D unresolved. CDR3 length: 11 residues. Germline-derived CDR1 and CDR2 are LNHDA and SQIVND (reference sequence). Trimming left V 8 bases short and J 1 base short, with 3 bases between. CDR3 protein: CASLSYNEQFF. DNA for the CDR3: TGTGCCAGTCTTTCCTACAATGAGCAGTTCTTC.

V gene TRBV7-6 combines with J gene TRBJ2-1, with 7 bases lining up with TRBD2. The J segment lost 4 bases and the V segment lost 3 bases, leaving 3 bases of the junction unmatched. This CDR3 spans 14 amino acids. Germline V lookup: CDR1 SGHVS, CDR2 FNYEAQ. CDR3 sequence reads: CASSLAGDYNEQFF. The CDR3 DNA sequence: TGTGCCAGCAGCTTGGCGGGAGATTACAATGAGCAGTTCTTC. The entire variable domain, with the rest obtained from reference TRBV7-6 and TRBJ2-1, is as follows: GAGVSQSPRYKVTKRGQDVALRCDPISGHVSLYWYRQALGQGPEFLTYFNYEAQQDKSGLPNDRFSAERPEGSISTLTIQRTEQRDSAMYRCASSLAGDYNEQFFGPGTRLTVL.

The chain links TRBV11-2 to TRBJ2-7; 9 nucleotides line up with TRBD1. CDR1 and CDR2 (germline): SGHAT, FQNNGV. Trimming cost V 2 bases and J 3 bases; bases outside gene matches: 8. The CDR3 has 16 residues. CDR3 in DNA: TGTGCCAGCAGCTTACAAGGGACAGGGTCAGGCTACGAGCAGTACTTC. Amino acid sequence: CASSLQGTGSGYEQYF. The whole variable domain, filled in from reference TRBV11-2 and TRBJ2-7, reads EAGVAQSPRYKIIEKRQSVAFWCNPISGHATLYWYQQILGQGPKLLIQFQNNGVVDDSQLPKDRFSAERLKGVDSTLKIQPAKLEDSAVYLCASSLQGTGSGYEQYFGPGTRLTVT.